These T cell receptor beta chains were read from a single sample in a study of shared clonotypes between healthy human individuals. The data were produced by immunoSEQ multiplex PCR, yet TCRdb's version contains in-frame clones alone and is incomplete. The sample has roughly 810,000 clones, 90% to 98% seen once. The sequencing sample was made of naive CD8+ T cells sorted from blood. Receptor source: a man aged 25-45 years in good health. Each CDR3 is given with its conserved first and last residue. A D gene is named only where the DNA matches it firmly. Rows may omit the clone size; those that give it use once, few, many or a size class.

>TRBV2|.|TRBJ2-7|.|14
CASREGTGSYEQYF
TGTGCCAGCAGAGAAGGGACTGGCTCCTACGAGCAGTACTTC
>TRBV29-1|.|TRBJ2-7|.|12
CSVEDSNYEQYF
TGCAGCGTTGAGGACAGCAACTACGAGCAGTACTTC
>TRBV4-1|.|TRBJ2-7|once|15
CASSQAVDVSYEQYF
TGCGCCAGCAGCCAAGCGGTGGACGTCTCCTACGAGCAGTACTTC
>TRBV27|.|TRBJ2-1|.|12
CASSLVGGEQFF
TGTGCCAGCAGTTTAGTAGGCGGTGAGCAGTTCTTC
>TRBV12-2|.|TRBJ2-6|.|17
CASRYHSTQSRANVLTF
TGTGCAAGTCGCTACCATTCCACACAAAGTCGGGCCAACGTCCTGACTTTC
>TRBV27|TRBD1|TRBJ2-2|once|15
CASSAGQGNTGELFF
TGTGCCAGCAGTGCGGGACAGGGCAACACCGGGGAGCTGTTTTTT
>TRBV11-3|TRBD2|TRBJ2-7|.|14
CASSPHGGSYEQYF
TGTGCCAGCAGCCCACACGGGGGGTCCTACGAGCAGTACTTC
>TRBV15|TRBD2|TRBJ2-5|once|16
CATSRGSLADQETQYF
TGTGCCACCAGCAGAGGATCACTAGCGGATCAAGAGACCCAGTACTTC
>TRBV27|.|TRBJ1-1|.|9
CASGIPAFF
TGTGCCAGCGGAATTCCGGCTTTCTTT
>TRBV4-3|.|TRBJ2-5|.|15
CASSQVRTGQETQYF
TGCGCCAGCAGCCAAGTAAGGACGGGACAAGAGACCCAGTACTTC
>TRBV19|.|TRBJ2-1|.|13
CASSIGGLNEQFF
TGTGCCAGTAGTATTGGGGGCCTGAATGAGCAGTTCTTC
>TRBV2|TRBD2|TRBJ2-3|.|18
CASRGRGKNPSLGDTQYF
TGTGCCAGCAGGGGGAGGGGAAAAAACCCTTCTTTGGGAGATACGCAGTATTTT
>TRBV10-3|.|TRBJ2-4|.|14
CAISEPGEKNIQYF
TGTGCCATCAGTGAGCCCGGCGAGAAAAACATTCAGTACTTC